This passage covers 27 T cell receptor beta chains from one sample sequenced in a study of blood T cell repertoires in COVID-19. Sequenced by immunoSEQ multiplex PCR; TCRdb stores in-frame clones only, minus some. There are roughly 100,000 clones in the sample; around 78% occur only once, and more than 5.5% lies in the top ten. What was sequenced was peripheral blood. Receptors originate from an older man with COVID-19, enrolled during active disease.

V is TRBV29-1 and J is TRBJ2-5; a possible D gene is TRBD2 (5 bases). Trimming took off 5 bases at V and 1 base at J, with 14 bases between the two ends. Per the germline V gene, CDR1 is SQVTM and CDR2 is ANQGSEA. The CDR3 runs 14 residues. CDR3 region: CSVIGISVQETQYF. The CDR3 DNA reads TGCAGCGTTATCGGGATTTCGGTCCAAGAGACCCAGTACTTC.

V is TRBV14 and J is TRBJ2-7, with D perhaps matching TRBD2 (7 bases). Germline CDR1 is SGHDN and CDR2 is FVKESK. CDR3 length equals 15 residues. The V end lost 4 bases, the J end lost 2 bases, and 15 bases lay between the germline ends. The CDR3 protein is CASSRGGGAPYEQYF. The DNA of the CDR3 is TGTGCCAGCAGCCGAGGGGGGGGAGCCCCCTACGAGCAGTACTTC. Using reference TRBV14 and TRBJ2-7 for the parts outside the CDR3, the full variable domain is EAGVTQFPSHSVIEKGQTVTLRCDPISGHDNLYWYRRVMGKEIKFLLHFVKESKQDESGMPNNRFLAERTGGTYSTLKVQPAELEDSGVYFCASSRGGGAPYEQYFGPGTRLTVT.

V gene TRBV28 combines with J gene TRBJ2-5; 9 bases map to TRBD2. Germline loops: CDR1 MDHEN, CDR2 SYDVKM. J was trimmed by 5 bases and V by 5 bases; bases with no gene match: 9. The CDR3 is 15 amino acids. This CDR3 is CASSVRLAVRETQYF. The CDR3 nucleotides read TGTGCCAGCAGTGTCCGACTAGCGGTACGGGAGACCCAGTACTTC.

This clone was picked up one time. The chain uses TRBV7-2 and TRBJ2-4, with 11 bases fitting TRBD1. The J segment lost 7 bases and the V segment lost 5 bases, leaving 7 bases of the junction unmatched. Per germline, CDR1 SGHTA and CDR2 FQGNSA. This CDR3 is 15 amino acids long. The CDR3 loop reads CASSRDRGMENIQYF. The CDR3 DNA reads TGTGCCAGCAGCCGGGACAGGGGGATGGAGAACATTCAGTACTTC.

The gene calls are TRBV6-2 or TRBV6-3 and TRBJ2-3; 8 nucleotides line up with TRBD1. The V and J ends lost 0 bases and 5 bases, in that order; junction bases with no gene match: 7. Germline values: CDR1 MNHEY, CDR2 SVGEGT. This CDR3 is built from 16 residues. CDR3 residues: CASSYSTQGAGDTQYF. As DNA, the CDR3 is TGTGCCAGCAGTTACTCGACCCAGGGGGCTGGAGATACGCAGTATTTT.

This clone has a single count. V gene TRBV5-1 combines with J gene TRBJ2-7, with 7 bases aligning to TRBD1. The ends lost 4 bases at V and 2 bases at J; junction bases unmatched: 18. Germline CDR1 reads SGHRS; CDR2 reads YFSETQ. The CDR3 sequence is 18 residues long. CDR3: CASSTADRNYRFTYEQYF. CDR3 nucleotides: TGCGCCAGCAGCACCGCGGACAGGAACTATCGGTTCACCTACGAGCAGTACTTC.

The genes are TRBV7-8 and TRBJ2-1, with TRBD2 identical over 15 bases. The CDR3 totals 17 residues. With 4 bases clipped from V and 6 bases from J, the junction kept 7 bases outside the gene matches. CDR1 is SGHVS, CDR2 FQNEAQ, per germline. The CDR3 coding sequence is TGTGCCAGCAGCTCCGGGACTAGCGGGAGGTGGGCCAATGAGCAGTTCTTC. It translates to CASSSGTSGRWANEQFF.

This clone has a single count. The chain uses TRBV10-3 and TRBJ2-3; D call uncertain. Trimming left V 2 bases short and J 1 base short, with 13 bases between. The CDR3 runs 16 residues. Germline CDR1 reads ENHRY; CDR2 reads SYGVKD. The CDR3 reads CAISEKEIRGTDTQYF. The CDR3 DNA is TGTGCCATCAGTGAGAAGGAAATCCGGGGCACAGATACGCAGTATTTT.

CDR3 region: CASSASPTGGRDEQFF. Written as DNA, the CDR3 is TGTGCCAGCAGTGCCTCCCCGACAGGTGGAAGGGATGAGCAGTTCTTC. V usage is TRBV6-4 and J usage is TRBJ2-1; tentatively, D is TRBD1 (6 bases). The germline V and J ends were trimmed by 4 bases and 8 bases, with 21 bases remaining between them. This CDR3 contains 16 residues. Germline lookup yields CDR1 MRHNA and CDR2 SNTAGT.

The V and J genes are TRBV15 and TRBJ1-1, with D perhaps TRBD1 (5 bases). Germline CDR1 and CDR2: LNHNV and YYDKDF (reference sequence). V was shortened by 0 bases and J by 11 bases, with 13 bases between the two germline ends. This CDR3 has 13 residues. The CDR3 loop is CATSREAGLWAFF. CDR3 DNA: TGTGCCACCAGCAGAGAGGCAGGGCTATGGGCTTTCTTT.

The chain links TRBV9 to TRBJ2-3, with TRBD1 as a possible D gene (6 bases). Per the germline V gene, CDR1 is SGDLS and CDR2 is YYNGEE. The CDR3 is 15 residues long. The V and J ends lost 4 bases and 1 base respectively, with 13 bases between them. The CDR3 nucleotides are TGTGCCAGCAGCTCTAAACAGGGAGGCACAGATACGCAGTATTTT. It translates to CASSSKQGGTDTQYF.

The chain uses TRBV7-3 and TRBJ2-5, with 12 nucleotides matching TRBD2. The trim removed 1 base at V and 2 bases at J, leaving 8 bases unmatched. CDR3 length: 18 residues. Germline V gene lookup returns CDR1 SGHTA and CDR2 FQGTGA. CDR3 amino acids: CASSLKGGLAGLQETQYF. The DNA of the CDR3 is TGTGCCAGCAGCTTAAAAGGGGGACTAGCGGGCTTACAAGAGACCCAGTACTTC.

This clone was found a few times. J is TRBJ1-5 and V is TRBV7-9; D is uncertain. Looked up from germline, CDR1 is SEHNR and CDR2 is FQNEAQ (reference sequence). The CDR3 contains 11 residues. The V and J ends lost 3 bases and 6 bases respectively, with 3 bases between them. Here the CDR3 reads CASSLRQPQHF. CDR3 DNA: TGTGCCAGCAGCTTGCGTCAGCCCCAGCATTTT. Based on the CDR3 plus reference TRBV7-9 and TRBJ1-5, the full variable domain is DTGVSQNPRHKITKRGQNVTFRCDPISEHNRLYWYRQTLGQGPEFLTYFQNEAQLEKSRLLSDRFSAERPKGSFSTLEIQRTEQGDSAMYLCASSLRQPQHFGDGTRLSIL.

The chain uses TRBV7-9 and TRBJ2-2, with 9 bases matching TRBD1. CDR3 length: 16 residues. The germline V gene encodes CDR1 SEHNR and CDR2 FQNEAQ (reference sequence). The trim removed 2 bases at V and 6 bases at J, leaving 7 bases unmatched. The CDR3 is CASSLPKDRGAGELFF. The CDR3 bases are TGTGCCAGCAGCTTACCGAAGGACAGGGGAGCCGGGGAGCTGTTTTTT. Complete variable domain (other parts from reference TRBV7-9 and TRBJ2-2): DTGVSQNPRHKITKRGQNVTFRCDPISEHNRLYWYRQTLGQGPEFLTYFQNEAQLEKSRLLSDRFSAERPKGSFSTLEIQRTEQGDSAMYLCASSLPKDRGAGELFFGEGSRLTVL.

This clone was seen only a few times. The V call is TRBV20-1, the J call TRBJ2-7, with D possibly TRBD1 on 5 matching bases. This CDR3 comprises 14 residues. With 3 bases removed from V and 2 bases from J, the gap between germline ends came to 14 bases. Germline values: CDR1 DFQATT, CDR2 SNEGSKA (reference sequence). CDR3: CSASVESGPYEQYF. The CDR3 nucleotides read TGCAGTGCTAGTGTCGAGTCAGGGCCCTACGAGCAGTACTTC.

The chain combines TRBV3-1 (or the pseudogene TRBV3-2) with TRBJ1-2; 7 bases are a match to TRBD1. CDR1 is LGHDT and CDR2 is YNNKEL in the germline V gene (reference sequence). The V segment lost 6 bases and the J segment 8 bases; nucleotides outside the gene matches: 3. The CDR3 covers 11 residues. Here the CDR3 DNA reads TGTGCCAGCAGTCCGGGACAGGGCTACACCTTC. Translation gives CASSPGQGYTF.

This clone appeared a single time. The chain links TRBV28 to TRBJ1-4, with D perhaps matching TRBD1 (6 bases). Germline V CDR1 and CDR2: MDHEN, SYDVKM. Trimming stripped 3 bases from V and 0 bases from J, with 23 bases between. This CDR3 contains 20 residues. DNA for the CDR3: TGTGCCAGCAGTTTGTCCGAGGTGGACAGACTCGATGCAACTAATGAAAAACTGTTTTTT. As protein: CASSLSEVDRLDATNEKLFF.

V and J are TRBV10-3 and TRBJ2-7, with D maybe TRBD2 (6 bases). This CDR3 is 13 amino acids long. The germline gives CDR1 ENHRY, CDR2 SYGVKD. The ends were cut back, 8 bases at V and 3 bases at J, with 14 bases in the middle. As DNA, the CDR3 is TGTGCCATCGGGACTCCGTTAATCTACGAGCAGTACTTC. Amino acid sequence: CAIGTPLIYEQYF.

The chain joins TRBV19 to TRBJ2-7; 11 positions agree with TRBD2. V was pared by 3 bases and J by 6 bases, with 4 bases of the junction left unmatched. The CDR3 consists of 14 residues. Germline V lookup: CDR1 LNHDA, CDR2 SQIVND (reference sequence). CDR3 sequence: CASSMGLAETEQYF. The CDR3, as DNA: TGTGCCAGTAGTATGGGACTAGCGGAGACCGAGCAGTACTTC.

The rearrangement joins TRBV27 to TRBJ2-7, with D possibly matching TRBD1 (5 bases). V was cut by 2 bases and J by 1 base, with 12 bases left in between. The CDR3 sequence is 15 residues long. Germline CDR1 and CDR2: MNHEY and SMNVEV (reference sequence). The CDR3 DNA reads TGTGCCAGCAGTTTAACCCCAGGGTTATCCTACGAGCAGTACTTC. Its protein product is CASSLTPGLSYEQYF.

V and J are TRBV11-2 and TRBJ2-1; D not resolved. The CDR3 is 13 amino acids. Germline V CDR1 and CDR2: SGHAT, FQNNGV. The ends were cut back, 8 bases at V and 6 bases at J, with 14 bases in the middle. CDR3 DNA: TGTGCCAGCTCTTTCACTGAGGTCAATGAGCAGTTCTTC. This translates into CASSFTEVNEQFF.

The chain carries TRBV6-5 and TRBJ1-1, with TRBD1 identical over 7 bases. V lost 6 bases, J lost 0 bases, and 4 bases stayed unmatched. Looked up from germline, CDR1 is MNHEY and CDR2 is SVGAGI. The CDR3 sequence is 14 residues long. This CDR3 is CASRRTGVNTEAFF. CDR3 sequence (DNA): TGTGCCAGCAGGCGCACAGGGGTGAACACTGAAGCTTTCTTT.

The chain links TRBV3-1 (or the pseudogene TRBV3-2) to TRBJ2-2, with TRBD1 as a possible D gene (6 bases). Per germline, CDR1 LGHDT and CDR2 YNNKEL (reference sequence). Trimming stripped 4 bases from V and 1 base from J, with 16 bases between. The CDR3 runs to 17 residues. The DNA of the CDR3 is TGTGCCAGCAGCCTGCCTCCGGGACAAAAGAACACCGGGGAGCTGTTTTTT. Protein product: CASSLPPGQKNTGELFF.

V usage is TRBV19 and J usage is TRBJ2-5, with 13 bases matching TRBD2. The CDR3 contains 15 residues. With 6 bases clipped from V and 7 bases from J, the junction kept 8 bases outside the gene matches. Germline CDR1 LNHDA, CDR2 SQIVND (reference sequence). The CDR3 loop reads CASSTGTSGVRTQYF. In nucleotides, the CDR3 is TGTGCCAGTAGCACCGGGACTAGCGGGGTCAGGACCCAGTACTTC.

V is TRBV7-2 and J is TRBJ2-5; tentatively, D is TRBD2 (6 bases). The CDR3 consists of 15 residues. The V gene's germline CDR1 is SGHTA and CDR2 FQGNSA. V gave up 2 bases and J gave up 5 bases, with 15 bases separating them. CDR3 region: CASSLRDSNWETQYF. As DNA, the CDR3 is TGTGCCAGCAGCTTAAGGGACTCTAATTGGGAGACCCAGTACTTC.

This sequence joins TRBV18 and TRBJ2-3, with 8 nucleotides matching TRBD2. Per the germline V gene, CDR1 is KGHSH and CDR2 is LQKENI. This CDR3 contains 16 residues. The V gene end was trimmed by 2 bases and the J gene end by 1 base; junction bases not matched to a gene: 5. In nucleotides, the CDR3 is TGTGCCAGCTCACCAGGTAGCGGGATCCGCACAGATACGCAGTATTTT. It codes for CASSPGSGIRTDTQYF.

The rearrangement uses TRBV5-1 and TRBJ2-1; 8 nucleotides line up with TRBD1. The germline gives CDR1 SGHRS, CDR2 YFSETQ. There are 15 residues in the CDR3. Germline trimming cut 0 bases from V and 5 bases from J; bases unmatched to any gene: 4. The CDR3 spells CASSLGGQADNEQFF. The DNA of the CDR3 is TGCGCCAGCAGCTTGGGGGGACAGGCTGACAATGAGCAGTTCTTC.